The 31 T cell receptor beta chains below were found in one sample sequenced in a study of blood T cell repertoires in COVID-19. The repertoire was sequenced with immunoSEQ multiplex PCR; TCRdb's copy has only in-frame clones and lacks some. The table shows more than 300,000 clones, with 65% to 90% occurring only once. Sequenced sample: PBMCs or T cells enriched from blood (not recorded which). The receptors stem from a man aged 25 to 40 who had recovered from COVID-19.

The chain combines TRBV5-1 with TRBJ1-3, with D possibly being TRBD1 (6 bases). Deletions cut 2 bases from V and 3 bases from J, with 12 bases between. This CDR3 region has 15 residues. CDR1 SGHRS and CDR2 YFSETQ come from the germline V gene. The CDR3 protein is CASSFQGYGGNTIYF. Written as DNA, the CDR3 is TGCGCCAGCAGCTTTCAGGGGTACGGTGGAAACACCATATATTTT.

This rearrangement joins TRBV5-4 to TRBJ1-2; TRBD1 matches 9 bases. The J segment lost 2 bases and the V segment lost 4 bases, leaving 6 bases of the junction unmatched. Germline V gives CDR1 SGHNT, CDR2 YYREEE (reference sequence). The CDR3 consists of 15 residues. The DNA of the CDR3 is TGTGCCAGCAGCACCTCGACAGGGGGAAACTATGGCTACACCTTC. Protein product: CASSTSTGGNYGYTF.

The rearrangement links TRBV3-1 (or the pseudogene TRBV3-2) to TRBJ2-1, with D tentatively TRBD2 (7 bases). This CDR3 spans 15 amino acids. V lost 2 bases, J lost 8 bases, and 16 bases lay in between. Germline CDR1 LGHDT, CDR2 YNNKEL (reference sequence). The CDR3, as DNA: TGTGCCAGCAGCCAACCTGAAGGGGGGGCTCATGAGCAGTTCTTC. Protein product: CASSQPEGGAHEQFF.

The chain joins TRBV4-1 to TRBJ1-3, with D tentatively TRBD1 (5 bases). The V gene lost 4 bases and the J gene lost 0 bases, with 10 bases spanning the gap. The CDR3 is made up of 15 amino acids. Germline-derived CDR1 and CDR2 are MGHRA and YSYEKL. CDR3 amino acids: CASSPDILSGNTIYF. CDR3 DNA: TGCGCCAGCAGCCCGGACATCCTCTCTGGAAACACCATATATTTT.

The chain combines TRBV6-6 with TRBJ2-3, with TRBD1 matching 8 bases. This CDR3 is built from 15 residues. Germline CDR1 is MNHNY and CDR2 is SVGAGI (reference sequence). Germline trimming cut 1 base from V and 2 bases from J; bases unmatched to any gene: 2. CDR3 bases: TGTGCCAGCAGTTACTACAGGGGGGACACAGATACGCAGTATTTT. It translates to CASSYYRGDTDTQYF.

The rearrangement links TRBV6-6 to TRBJ2-2, with TRBD2 as a possible D gene (5 bases). Deletions cut 6 bases from V and 8 bases from J, with 22 bases between. Germline CDR1 MNHNY, CDR2 SVGAGI (reference sequence). This CDR3 has 16 residues. Here the CDR3 reads CASRDWVKGTGGELFF. The DNA for the CDR3 is TGTGCCAGCAGGGATTGGGTGAAGGGTACGGGGGGGGAGCTGTTTTTT.

This chain joins TRBV6-6 and TRBJ2-7; the match to TRBD1 covers 7 bases. This CDR3 is 13 amino acids long. V trimming: 6 bases; J trimming: 4 bases; junction bases outside the gene matches: 6. In germline, CDR1 is MNHNY, CDR2 SVGAGI (reference sequence). The CDR3 protein is CASSLGQTYEQYF. CDR3 sequence (DNA): TGTGCCAGCAGCTTGGGACAGACTTACGAGCAGTACTTC.

The chain is built from TRBV4-2 and TRBJ2-7; 7 bases map to TRBD1. This CDR3 is 15 amino acids long. V shed 1 base, J shed 2 bases, and the junction held 5 bases outside the gene matches. In germline, CDR1 is LGHNA, CDR2 YNFKEQ. The CDR3 DNA reads TGTGCCAGCAGCCAAGGGACAGGAGGAACCTACGAGCAGTACTTC. This encodes CASSQGTGGTYEQYF.

V and J are TRBV19 and TRBJ2-1; 7 nucleotides line up with TRBD1. The CDR3 length is 13 residues. Trimming took 6 bases from V and 4 from J; bases not matched to a gene: 3. The germline V gene encodes CDR1 LNHDA and CDR2 SQIVND (reference sequence). CDR3 region: CASSRDSYNEQFF. In nucleotides, the CDR3 is TGTGCCAGTAGCCGGGACAGTTACAATGAGCAGTTCTTC.

The rearrangement joins TRBV3-1 (or the pseudogene TRBV3-2) to TRBJ2-7; TRBD2 matches at 7 bases. CDR3 length: 14 amino acids. The germline CDR1 and CDR2 sequences are LGHDT and YNNKEL (reference sequence). Trimming at V came to 1 base and at J to 3 bases, leaving 3 bases not matched to a gene. CDR3 sequence (DNA): TGTGCCAGCAGCCAAGGGGGGAGGGTCTACGAGCAGTACTTC. Translating it yields CASSQGGRVYEQYF.

Comment on this clone: Other DNA sequences in the sample encode the same CDR3. The J gene is TRBJ2-5, the V gene TRBV7-9; 15 bases map to TRBD2. Per germline, CDR1 SEHNR and CDR2 FQNEAQ (reference sequence). Unmatched junction bases numbered 1, after V lost 4 bases and J lost 1 base. This CDR3 contains 16 residues. CDR3 sequence: CASSSGLAGGQETQYF. DNA of the CDR3: TGTGCCAGCAGCTCGGGACTAGCGGGGGGCCAAGAGACCCAGTACTTC.

This clone has just one count. The chain uses TRBV6-4 and TRBJ2-2; D may be TRBD2 (6 bases). Trimming removed 6 bases from V and 5 bases from J, with 13 bases in between. Germline V gene sequence: CDR1 MRHNA, CDR2 SNTAGT. The CDR3 loop spans 14 amino acids. The CDR3 reads CASSRDFRTGELFF. The CDR3 nucleotides are TGTGCCAGCAGCCGGGACTTCCGAACCGGGGAGCTGTTTTTT.

V usage is TRBV15 and J usage is TRBJ2-2, with D possibly matching TRBD2 (6 bases). Germline loops: CDR1 LNHNV, CDR2 YYDKDF (reference sequence). Between the trimmed V and J ends, which lost 0 bases and 6 bases, there was a span of 14 bases. This CDR3 contains 16 residues. CDR3 residues: CATSRDRAGPSGELFF. CDR3 sequence (DNA): TGTGCCACCAGCAGAGATCGAGCGGGCCCTTCCGGGGAGCTGTTTTTT.

This sequence joins TRBV28 and TRBJ1-2; 9 bases line up with TRBD1. The CDR3 sequence is 15 residues long. V lost 5 bases to trimming and J lost 8 bases; unmatched junction nucleotides: 12. Germline V gives CDR1 MDHEN, CDR2 SYDVKM. In DNA form, the CDR3 reads TGTGCCAGCAGTGTCGCCGGGACAGGGATGTACGGCTACACCTTC. This codes for CASSVAGTGMYGYTF.

In its sample, this clone was seen many times. V gene TRBV6-2 or TRBV6-3 combines with J gene TRBJ1-2, with unresolved D. Trimming stripped 4 bases from V and 3 bases from J, with 18 bases between. There are 16 residues in the CDR3. The V gene's germline CDR1 is MNHEY and CDR2 SVGEGT. CDR3 in amino acids: CASSLPRGGPHYGYTF. The CDR3 nucleotides read TGTGCCAGCAGTTTACCCCGGGGAGGACCTCACTATGGCTACACCTTC.

The chain joins TRBV3-1 (or the pseudogene TRBV3-2) to TRBJ2-7; TRBD1 is a possible D gene (5 bases). This CDR3 region has 14 residues. The V end was cut by 6 bases, the J end by 4 bases, with 16 bases between. Germline assignment: CDR1 LGHDT and CDR2 YNNKEL (reference sequence). CDR3 in amino acids: CASSPGPGSYEQYF. CDR3 nucleotide sequence: TGTGCCAGCAGTCCCGGACCAGGGTCATACGAGCAGTACTTC.

The J gene is TRBJ1-5, the V gene TRBV18; D gene unclear. The CDR3 spans 17 residues. The germline V gene has CDR1 KGHSH and CDR2 LQKENI. Trimming pared 6 bases from V and 2 bases from J, leaving 20 bases between. The CDR3 here is CASSPEKDGVGNQPQHF. In DNA, the CDR3 is TGTGCCAGCTCGCCAGAAAAAGACGGGGTCGGCAATCAGCCCCAGCATTTT.

Only one count was recorded for this clone. The rearrangement uses TRBV24-1 and TRBJ2-5; D ambiguous. Germline CDR1 is KGHDR and CDR2 is SFDVKD. The CDR3 is 13 amino acids. V dropped 3 bases and J dropped 5 bases, with 9 bases sitting between them. The CDR3 coding sequence is TGTGCCACCAGTGATAGCCCTCTGGAGACCCAGTACTTC. Protein product: CATSDSPLETQYF.

The genes are TRBV18 and TRBJ2-3; tentative D call: TRBD1 (5 bases). The germline gives CDR1 KGHSH, CDR2 LQKENI. This CDR3 spans 15 amino acids. Trimming pared 3 bases from V and 0 bases from J, leaving 10 bases between. CDR3 protein: CASSPGHPSTDTQYF. The CDR3, as DNA: TGTGCCAGCTCACCCGGACACCCTAGCACAGATACGCAGTATTTT.

V is TRBV7-2 and J is TRBJ2-5, with D possibly being TRBD2 (5 bases). Germline CDR1 and CDR2: SGHTA and FQGNSA. The CDR3 is 14 amino acids. The V end lost 1 base, the J end lost 5 bases, and 11 bases lay between the germline ends. The DNA for the CDR3 is TGTGCCAGCAGCTTAGTTGGTCTAGCCGAGACCCAGTACTTC. It encodes CASSLVGLAETQYF.

The chain employs TRBV24-1 and TRBJ2-1, with TRBD2 as a possible D gene (7 bases). Germline-derived CDR1 and CDR2 are KGHDR and SFDVKD. The V end lost 4 bases, the J end lost 6 bases, and 30 bases lay between the germline ends. This CDR3 region has 20 residues. The CDR3 protein is CATSDLQGLAVPFPINEQFF. The CDR3 DNA is TGTGCCACCAGTGACCTGCAGGGGCTAGCGGTACCCTTTCCTATCAATGAGCAGTTCTTC.

This sequence joins TRBV5-1 and TRBJ2-1; perhaps TRBD1 as D (5 bases). From germline, CDR1 is SGHRS and CDR2 YFSETQ. The CDR3 consists of 15 residues. V lost 4 bases and J 3 bases, leaving 14 bases between the germline ends. The CDR3 DNA reads as TGCGCCAGCAGCCCAGGGAATTTGGGCTACAATGAGCAGTTCTTC. Protein sequence: CASSPGNLGYNEQFF.

The chain joins TRBV4-2 to TRBJ1-3; D gene ambiguous. Germline assignment: CDR1 LGHNA and CDR2 YNFKEQ. The V end lost 3 bases, the J end lost 0 bases, and 9 bases lay between the germline ends. The CDR3 totals 15 residues. DNA for the CDR3: TGTGCCAGCAGCCAGTCGCGGGACTCTGGAAACACCATATATTTT. This gives the protein CASSQSRDSGNTIYF.

V usage is TRBV5-1 and J usage is TRBJ1-1, with 11 nucleotides matching TRBD1. The germline gives CDR1 SGHRS, CDR2 YFSETQ. The V gene end was trimmed by 5 bases and the J gene end by 6 bases; junction bases not matched to a gene: 15. This CDR3 contains 17 residues. CDR3 residues: CASREQGQGGRLSEAFF. DNA of the CDR3: TGCGCCAGCAGAGAGCAGGGACAGGGGGGCCGATTGTCTGAAGCTTTCTTT.

The chain has TRBV4-2 and TRBJ2-1, with TRBD1 matching 8 bases. J was trimmed by 6 bases and V by 4 bases; bases with no gene match: 11. Germline V gene sequence: CDR1 LGHNA, CDR2 YNFKEQ. CDR3 size: 16 residues. The CDR3 coding sequence is TGTGCCAGCAGCCGCGCAGGGGGCTCGATAGGCAATGAGCAGTTCTTC. Amino acid sequence: CASSRAGGSIGNEQFF.

The chain combines TRBV12-3 or TRBV12-4 with TRBJ1-3; D possibly corresponds to TRBD1 (5 bases). V shed 7 bases and J shed 4 bases, with 8 bases lying between them. The CDR3 consists of 12 residues. The CDR3 region is CASNAGGNTIYF. The DNA for the CDR3 is TGTGCCAGCAACGCAGGGGGAAACACCATATATTTT.

The chain recombines TRBV7-2 with TRBJ2-7; 7 bases are shared with TRBD1. The CDR3 loop spans 15 amino acids. CDR1 is SGHTA and CDR2 is FQGNSA in the germline V gene. The V segment lost 5 bases and the J segment 4 bases; nucleotides outside the gene matches: 11. The CDR3 DNA is TGTGCCAGCAGCAGTAGTTCACAGGGGATGTACGAGCAGTACTTC. It specifies CASSSSSQGMYEQYF.

The chain links TRBV3-1 (or the pseudogene TRBV3-2) to TRBJ2-3; 14 bases are a match to TRBD2. The V and J ends lost 2 bases and 4 bases, in that order; junction bases with no gene match: 8. The CDR3 runs to 18 residues. Per the germline V gene, CDR1 is LGHDT and CDR2 is YNNKEL (reference sequence). The CDR3: CASSQTTSGGAWADTQYF. CDR3 in DNA: TGTGCCAGCAGCCAAACGACTAGCGGGGGGGCCTGGGCAGATACGCAGTATTTT.

This chain links TRBV5-4 with TRBJ1-1; a weak D match, TRBD1 (6 bases). Trimming stripped 4 bases from V and 5 bases from J, with 12 bases between. The germline gives CDR1 SGHNT, CDR2 YYREEE (reference sequence). This CDR3 spans 13 amino acids. In DNA form, the CDR3 reads TGTGCCAGCAGCCAGGGGCAGTCAACTGAAGCTTTCTTT. It specifies CASSQGQSTEAFF.

The genes are TRBV5-1 and TRBJ2-7; D call uncertain. The CDR3 contains 12 residues. Germline CDR1 reads SGHRS; CDR2 reads YFSETQ. The germline V and J ends were trimmed by 4 bases and 0 bases, with 5 bases remaining between them. The CDR3 coding sequence is TGCGCCAGCAGCACCGGCTCCTACGAGCAGTACTTC. Translating gives CASSTGSYEQYF.

J is TRBJ2-2 and V is TRBV3-1 (or the pseudogene TRBV3-2); TRBD2 agrees at 11 bases. Germline-derived CDR1 and CDR2 are LGHDT and YNNKEL (reference sequence). The ends lost 4 bases at V and 3 bases at J; junction bases unmatched: 16. This CDR3 has 20 residues. For the CDR3, the DNA is TGTGCCAGCAGCCGCATAGTAGATAGCGGGGGGGCCCCCGACACCGGGGAGCTGTTTTTT. It encodes CASSRIVDSGGAPDTGELFF.